This TCR beta chain was documented in a study of T cells in Graves' hyperthyroidism and ophthalmopathy. Patients were excluded for uncontrolled infection, other autoimmune disease, pregnancy or lactation. Points from the study as a whole: Ophthalmopathy was told apart from stable hyperthyroidism by a 13 V-J model. The blood repertoire included most of the expanded thyroid clonotypes above 0.001. The model anticipated ophthalmopathy a median about six months pre-onset.

The CDR3 is made up of 17 amino acids. V was shortened by 3 bases and J by 3 bases, with 17 bases between the two germline ends. The germline CDR1 and CDR2 sequences are LNHNV and YYDKDF (reference sequence). The TCR beta CDR3 regions underwent amplification using RNA transcripts as the source. The study used the HTBI primer set for a first-round RT-PCR of the TCR CDR3. TCRdb redid the calling of the multiplex PCR reads with MiXCR, one entry per CDR3 protein. This sample has 500,000 to 800,000 distinct CDR3 sequences, with approximately 42% found just once. This clonotype has at least ten counts. Its target is not known.

V is TRBV15 and J is TRBJ1-4; possible D gene TRBD1, 6 bases. The source of this sequence is an adult man with Graves' disease, either hyperthyroidism or ophthalmopathy (not recorded which). Sequenced: peripheral blood or thyroid tissue (not recorded which). As DNA, the CDR3 is TGTGCCACCAGCAGCTCAGCTACAGGGAATTCTAATGAAAAACTGTTTTTT. Amino acids: CATSSSATGNSNEKLFF.